A single sample gave rise to the 7 T cell receptor beta chains below, sequenced in a study of T cells in localized non-small cell lung cancer. Generated by immunoSEQ multiplex PCR, the TCRdb table keeps only in-frame clones and is missing some. The table records 50,000 to 70,000 clones, approximately 93% of them present only once. The specimen comprised peripheral blood, sampled before any cancer treatment. The receptors shown here come from a man aged 40-75 years with stage I lung adenocarcinoma.

DNA of the CDR3: TGTGCCAGCAGTCTCCTAGCGAGCTCCTACAATGAGCAGTTCTTC. This sequence encodes CASSLLASSYNEQFF. This rearrangement joins TRBV27 to TRBJ2-1, with D tentatively TRBD2 (6 bases). Germline V gene lookup returns CDR1 MNHEY and CDR2 SMNVEV (reference sequence). The CDR3 has 15 residues. V lost 5 bases, J lost 0 bases, and 11 bases lay in between.

For the CDR3, the DNA is TGTGCCAGCAGCCCCGGGACAGGGAACTACGAGCAGTACTTC. It translates to CASSPGTGNYEQYF. The chain joins TRBV7-9 to TRBJ2-7, with 9 bases aligning to TRBD1. Germline CDR1 reads SEHNR; CDR2 reads FQNEAQ (reference sequence). V lost 5 bases to trimming and J lost 3 bases; unmatched junction nucleotides: 5. The CDR3 sequence is 14 residues long.

V usage is TRBV13 and J usage is TRBJ2-1; perhaps TRBD2 as D (6 bases). Germline V CDR1 and CDR2: PRHDT, FYEKMQ (reference sequence). This CDR3 is built from 16 residues. V dropped 5 bases and J dropped 0 bases, with 14 bases sitting between them. Here the CDR3 DNA reads TGTGCCAGCAGCGGGAGCGGGTACACCTCCTACAATGAGCAGTTCTTC. Translated: CASSGSGYTSYNEQFF.

The chain links TRBV7-8 to TRBJ2-3; TRBD1 might be the D (5 bases). Germline V gives CDR1 SGHVS, CDR2 FQNEAQ. V shed 1 base and J shed 3 bases, with 11 bases lying between them. CDR3 length: 15 amino acids. CDR3 residues: CASSLEGALTDTQYF. Written as DNA, the CDR3 is TGTGCCAGCAGCTTAGAAGGGGCGCTTACAGATACGCAGTATTTT.

The chain links TRBV6-5 to TRBJ1-5; no reliable D call. With 6 bases removed from V and 5 bases from J, the gap between germline ends came to 8 bases. Germline values: CDR1 MNHEY, CDR2 SVGAGI. CDR3 size: 12 residues. The CDR3 region has the DNA TGTGCCAGCAGGAACGGGGATCAGCCCCAGCATTTT. Translated, it gives CASRNGDQPQHF.

The V gene is TRBV25-1, the J gene TRBJ2-1; D gene uncertain. The CDR3 loop spans 12 amino acids. CDR1 and CDR2 (germline): MGHDK, SYGVNS. The V and J ends lost 2 bases and 8 bases respectively, with 7 bases between them. The CDR3 region has the DNA TGTGCCAGCAGTGAAGGCGGCTATGAGCAGTTCTTC. It yields the protein CASSEGGYEQFF. The entire variable domain, with the rest obtained from reference TRBV25-1 and TRBJ2-1, is as follows: EADIYQTPRYLVIGTGKKITLECSQTMGHDKMYWYQQDPGMELHLIHYSYGVNSTEKGDLSSESTVSRIRTEHFPLTLESARPSHTSQYLCASSEGGYEQFFGPGTRLTVL.

The chain has TRBV19 and TRBJ1-5; D not certain. Germline CDR1 LNHDA, CDR2 SQIVND (reference sequence). Trimming shortened V by 4 bases and J by 0 bases, and 10 bases separated the two germline ends. The CDR3 loop spans 15 amino acids. The CDR3 loop is CASSNRQHSNQPQHF. CDR3 DNA: TGTGCCAGTAGTAACCGACAACATAGCAATCAGCCCCAGCATTTT.